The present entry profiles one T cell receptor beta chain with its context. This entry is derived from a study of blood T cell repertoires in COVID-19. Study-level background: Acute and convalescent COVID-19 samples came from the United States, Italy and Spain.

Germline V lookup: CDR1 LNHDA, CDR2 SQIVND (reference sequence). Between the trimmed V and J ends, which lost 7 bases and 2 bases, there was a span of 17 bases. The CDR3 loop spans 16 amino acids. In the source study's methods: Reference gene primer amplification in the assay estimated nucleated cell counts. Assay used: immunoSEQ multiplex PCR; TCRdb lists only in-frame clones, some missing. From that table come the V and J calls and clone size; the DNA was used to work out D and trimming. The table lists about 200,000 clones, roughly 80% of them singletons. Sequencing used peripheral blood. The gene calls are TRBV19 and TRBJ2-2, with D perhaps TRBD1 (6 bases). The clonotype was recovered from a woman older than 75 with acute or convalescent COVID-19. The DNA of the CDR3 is TGTGCCAGTACCCCCTCCGACAGGCTTAACACCGGGGAGCTGTTTTTT. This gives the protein CASTPSDRLNTGELFF.